This is a list of T cell receptor beta chains from one sample in a study of shared clonotypes between healthy human individuals. Produced via immunoSEQ multiplex PCR; TCRdb's table is partial and in-frame only. The table lists roughly 1,000,000 clones, around three quarters of them singletons. Sequencing was performed on memory CD4+ T cells from PBMCs. Every receptor here comes from a man in his late teens or twenties in good health. Some clones in this sample may be carry-over from other donors' samples. Each CDR3 is given with its conserved first and last residue.

v_call	cdr3_length	j_call	cdr3_aa
TRBV7-2	16	TRBJ2-3	CASSSGTSLGTDTQYF
TRBV5-4	17	TRBJ2-7	CASSLGGGSGTPYEQYF
TRBV25-1	15	TRBJ1-3	CASSTSGASGNTIYF
TRBV2	16	TRBJ1-5	CASSVYRDIGVQPQHF
TRBV6-1	15	TRBJ2-1	CASTLAGGFRNEQFF
TRBV25-1	12	TRBJ2-7	CASTSAAYEQYF
TRBV10-2	14	TRBJ2-5	CASNTALLGETQYF
TRBV6-5	15	TRBJ2-7	CASSLGLAGPYEQYF
TRBV30	13	TRBJ1-2	CAWSPGNNYGYTF
TRBV11-2	14	TRBJ1-1	CASSLGQRNTEAFF
TRBV7-3	15	TRBJ2-3	CASSPAGEDTDTQYF
TRBV7-8	13	TRBJ1-2	CASSLGGPGGYTF
TRBV5-1	15	TRBJ1-2	CASSAALTPNYGYTF
TRBV9	15	TRBJ2-1	CASSTLAETYNEQFF
TRBV5-1	14	TRBJ1-4	CASSTGQRNEKLFF
TRBV29-1	12	TRBJ2-7	CSVEAGSYEQYF
TRBV15	14	TRBJ2-6	CATSGTAGANVLTF
TRBV19	16	TRBJ2-7	CASSTGRWGNFYEQYF
TRBV28	17	TRBJ2-7	CASRTAVGRGRPYEQYF
TRBV2	12	TRBJ2-7	CASSADSAHGDF
TRBV18	14	TRBJ2-5	CASSLDRQERAQYF
TRBV6-1	14	TRBJ2-1	CASRDFASYNEQFF
TRBV15	12	TRBJ1-3	CATSRVQGTIYF
TRBV19	15	TRBJ2-3	CASSIGTSGTDTQYF
TRBV5-6	15	TRBJ1-4	CASTLATGANEKLFF
TRBV7-2	15	TRBJ2-7	CASSYPGLDGYEQYF
TRBV11-1	12	TRBJ1-2	CASSWEGTGYTF
TRBV2	12	TRBJ2-3	CASSERTDTQYF
TRBV28	20	TRBJ2-6	CASSSPGAGAGGSGANVLTF
TRBV4-3	14	TRBJ2-7	CASSLRTGSYEQYF
TRBV28	12	TRBJ1-1	CASSGQGPEAFF
TRBV6-5	13	TRBJ2-3	CASSYANSGTQYF
TRBV2	14	TRBJ2-3	CASLAGEITDTQYF
TRBV7-2	14	TRBJ1-1	CASSLRTRNTEAFF
TRBV20-1	11	TRBJ2-7	CSAFNSYEQYF
TRBV19	15	TRBJ1-5	CASNPRDSFNQPQHF
TRBV2	12	TRBJ2-3	CASSEGPDTQYF
TRBV4-1	16	TRBJ2-3	CASSPGQGRSTDTQYF
TRBV2	15	TRBJ2-1	CASSEGTSGTEEQFF
TRBV25-1	14	TRBJ1-2	CASSEAGRAHGYTF
TRBV6-5	14	TRBJ2-2	CASSYGTGAPELFF
TRBV29-1	19	TRBJ2-1	CSVAIPGLAGGPSYNEQFF
TRBV4-1	15	TRBJ2-5	CASSQAGSYQETQYF
TRBV7-3	13	TRBJ1-5	CASSLGLDQPQHF
TRBV4-3	16	TRBJ2-5	CASSRGASGRQETQYF
TRBV2	15	TRBJ2-2	CASNLAGGGTGELFF
TRBV13	14	TRBJ2-3	CASSLGRDTDTQYF
TRBV4-3	15	TRBJ2-7	CASSPRTGATYEQYF
TRBV19	14	TRBJ1-2	CASTRAGWGYGYTF
TRBV12-5	13	TRBJ2-7	CASGLDKGSEQYF
TRBV18	13	TRBJ2-3	CASSPPAADTQYF
TRBV7-9	13	TRBJ2-7	CASERVGTYEQYF
TRBV11-2	16	TRBJ2-3	CASSPIAGGPTDTQYF
TRBV6-5	15	TRBJ2-7	CASRRLADFSYEQYF